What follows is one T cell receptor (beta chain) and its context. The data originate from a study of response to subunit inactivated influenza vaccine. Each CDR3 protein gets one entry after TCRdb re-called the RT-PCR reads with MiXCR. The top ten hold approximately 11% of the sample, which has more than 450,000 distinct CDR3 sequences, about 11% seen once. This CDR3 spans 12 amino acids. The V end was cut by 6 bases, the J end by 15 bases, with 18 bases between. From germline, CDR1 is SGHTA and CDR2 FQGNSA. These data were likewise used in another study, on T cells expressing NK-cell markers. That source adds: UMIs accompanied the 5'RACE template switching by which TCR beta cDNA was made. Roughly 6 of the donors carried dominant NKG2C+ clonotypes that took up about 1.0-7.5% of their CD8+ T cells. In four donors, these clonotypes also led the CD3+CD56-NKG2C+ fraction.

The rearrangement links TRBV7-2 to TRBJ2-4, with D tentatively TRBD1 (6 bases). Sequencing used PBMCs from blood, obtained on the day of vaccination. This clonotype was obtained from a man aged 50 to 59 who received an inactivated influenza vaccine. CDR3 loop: CASSGTTQPLYF. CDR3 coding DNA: TGTGCCAGCAGTGGGACAACCCAACCCTTGTACTTC. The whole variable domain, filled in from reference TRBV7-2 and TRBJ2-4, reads GAGVSQSPSNKVTEKGKDVELRCDPISGHTALYWYRQSLGQGLEFLIYFQGNSAPDKSGLPSDRFSAERTGGSVSTLTIQRTQQEDSAVYLCASSGTTQPLYFGAGTRLSVL.